These 30 T cell receptor beta chains originate from one sample sequenced in a study of blood T cell repertoires in COVID-19 (dated by TCRdb to 2019 to 2021). Libraries were made using the immunoSEQ multiplex PCR assay. The table comes from immuneACCESS by way of TCRdb, which keeps in-frame sequences with V and J called. Part of the clones is missing from these tables; in studies checked, under half for an unresolved V gene and the rest for unknown reasons. The sample contains approximately 150,000 clones, 88% of them found a single time. The ten top clones hold more than 1.5% of the sample. The sample taken for sequencing was peripheral blood. These receptor sequences come from a woman aged 55-70 years with acute or convalescent COVID-19.

The chain carries TRBV4-1 and TRBJ2-5; D gene uncertain. CDR1 and CDR2 from the germline V gene are MGHRA and YSYEKL. Deletions cut 0 bases from V and 5 bases from J, with 4 bases between. This CDR3 has 12 residues. The CDR3 sequence: CASSQDFETQYF. In DNA form, the CDR3 reads TGCGCCAGCAGCCAAGACTTCGAGACCCAGTACTTC.

The rearrangement links TRBV6-5 to TRBJ1-2, with D perhaps matching TRBD1 (5 bases). The CDR3 covers 13 residues. V was pared by 8 bases and J by 3 bases, with 13 bases between. Germline V gives CDR1 MNHEY, CDR2 SVGAGI. The CDR3 DNA reads as TGTGCCAGCCGTCCGGACACCTACTATGGCTACACCTTC. It is translated as CASRPDTYYGYTF.

The CDR3 reads CASSPGLAGGIGELFF. The CDR3 DNA follows: TGTGCCAGCAGCCCCGGACTAGCGGGGGGTATCGGGGAGCTGTTTTTT. The J gene is TRBJ2-2, the V gene TRBV3-1 (or the pseudogene TRBV3-2); TRBD2 matches 14 bases. With V trimmed by 4 bases and J by 7 bases, 5 bases remained unmatched. Germline CDR1 is LGHDT and CDR2 is YNNKEL (reference sequence). This CDR3 contains 16 residues.

The chain is built from TRBV2 and TRBJ1-2; TRBD1 aligns across 8 bases. This CDR3 contains 13 residues. Per the germline V gene, CDR1 is SNHLY and CDR2 is FYNNEI. V lost 7 bases, J lost 8 bases, and 9 bases stayed unmatched. The CDR3 here is CASTDREIGGYTF. The CDR3 DNA reads TGTGCCAGCACGGACAGGGAAATTGGGGGCTACACCTTC.

CDR3 in amino acids: CASSWGTGAGEQYF. CDR3 DNA: TGTGCCAGCAGCTGGGGGACAGGGGCTGGCGAGCAGTACTTC. This chain links TRBV7-9 with TRBJ2-7; 10 bases are a match to TRBD1. This CDR3 has 14 residues. Looked up from germline, CDR1 is SEHNR and CDR2 is FQNEAQ (reference sequence). J was trimmed by 6 bases and V by 4 bases; bases with no gene match: 6.

A single count supports this clone. The chain employs TRBV28 and TRBJ2-7, with TRBD1 identical over 7 bases. CDR1 is MDHEN, CDR2 SYDVKM, per germline. This CDR3 spans 16 amino acids. The V gene end was trimmed by 2 bases and the J gene end by 0 bases; junction bases not matched to a gene: 7. This chain's CDR3 is CASSLGVGGPSYEQYF. The DNA of the CDR3 is TGTGCCAGCAGTTTAGGGGTAGGGGGCCCCTCCTACGAGCAGTACTTC.

The chain has TRBV28 and TRBJ1-1, with D possibly being TRBD1 (5 bases). Germline V gene lookup returns CDR1 MDHEN and CDR2 SYDVKM. The CDR3 is made up of 13 amino acids. The V and J ends lost 6 bases and 11 bases respectively, with 19 bases between them. The CDR3 reads CASSQKGRRGAFF. Here the CDR3 DNA reads TGTGCCAGCAGCCAAAAGGGTAGGCGGGGGGCTTTCTTT.

The CDR3 DNA follows: TGTGCCAGCAGTGAGGTCGGGAGCACCGGGGAGCTGTTTTTT. Residues: CASSEVGSTGELFF. The chain joins TRBV6-4 to TRBJ2-2; possibly TRBD2 for D (6 bases). The V end was cut by 3 bases, the J end by 4 bases, with 9 bases between. This CDR3 has 14 residues. Germline V lookup: CDR1 MRHNA, CDR2 SNTAGT.

V and J are TRBV6-2 or TRBV6-3 and TRBJ2-3, with TRBD2 as a possible D gene (6 bases). The germline gives CDR1 MNHEY, CDR2 SVGEGT. There are 13 residues in the CDR3. V shed 2 bases and J shed 3 bases, with 6 bases lying between them. The DNA of the CDR3 is TGTGCCAGCAGTTACCGGGGGACAGATACGCAGTATTTT. Translated, it gives CASSYRGTDTQYF.

The chain recombines TRBV6-2 or TRBV6-3 with TRBJ2-7, with 7 positions matching TRBD2. Germline loops: CDR1 MNHEY, CDR2 SVGEGT. This CDR3 is built from 16 residues. Germline trimming cut 2 bases from V and 0 bases from J; bases unmatched to any gene: 7. CDR3 bases: TGTGCCAGCAGTTACACGGCACTAGCGAGCTCCTACGAGCAGTACTTC. Translation gives CASSYTALASSYEQYF.

V is TRBV5-1 and J is TRBJ2-1; 11 bases are a match to TRBD2. This CDR3 is built from 15 residues. V gave up 4 bases and J gave up 7 bases; unmatched junction bases: 7. Germline CDR1 and CDR2: SGHRS and YFSETQ. In DNA form, the CDR3 reads TGCGCCAGCAGCCTCCTAGCGGGGGGCACGAATGAGCAGTTCTTC. It codes for CASSLLAGGTNEQFF.

This chain links TRBV4-3 with TRBJ1-4; D is ambiguous. Germline CDR1 reads LGHNA; CDR2 reads YSLEER. This CDR3 contains 16 residues. V lost 4 bases, J lost 0 bases, and 12 bases lay in between. CDR3 nucleotide sequence: TGCGCCAGCAGCCGCGCTTGGAGATCAACTAATGAAAAACTGTTTTTT. It codes for CASSRAWRSTNEKLFF.

V is TRBV7-3 and J is TRBJ2-1, with D perhaps TRBD2 (7 bases). The germline V gene has CDR1 SGHTA and CDR2 FQGTGA. V dropped 1 base and J dropped 0 bases, with 16 bases sitting between them. CDR3 length: 18 amino acids. CDR3 amino acids: CASSLMGRGAGSYNEQFF. In DNA, the CDR3 is TGTGCCAGCAGCTTAATGGGGAGGGGGGCTGGCTCCTACAATGAGCAGTTCTTC.

The chain combines TRBV3-1 (or the pseudogene TRBV3-2) with TRBJ2-7; 8 bases line up with TRBD2. The CDR3 is 15 amino acids. Trimming removed 1 base from V and 7 bases from J; junction bases left unmatched: 9. CDR1 is LGHDT, CDR2 YNNKEL, per germline (reference sequence). CDR3 nucleotides: TGTGCCAGCAGCCAAGTCGGGGGGGCCCAGGGAGAGCAGTACTTC. Amino acids: CASSQVGGAQGEQYF.

This clone was counted once. V usage is TRBV9 and J usage is TRBJ2-2; 7 bases are a match to TRBD1. Germline V gene lookup returns CDR1 SGDLS and CDR2 YYNGEE. The J segment lost 1 base and the V segment lost 3 bases, leaving 9 bases of the junction unmatched. The CDR3 length is 17 residues. The CDR3 region is CASSAPSGGQNTGELFF. In DNA form, the CDR3 reads TGTGCCAGCAGCGCACCCTCAGGGGGACAGAACACCGGGGAGCTGTTTTTT. The full variable domain, with the rest looked up from reference TRBV9 and TRBJ2-2, is DSGVTQTPKHLITATGQRVTLRCSPRSGDLSVYWYQQSLDQGLQFLIQYYNGEERAKGNILERFSAQQFPDLHSELNLSSLELGDSALYFCASSAPSGGQNTGELFFGEGSRLTVL.

The gene calls are TRBV28 and TRBJ1-1, with D perhaps matching TRBD1 (6 bases). This CDR3 is built from 14 residues. V gave up 6 bases and J gave up 1 base, with 12 bases separating them. CDR1 and CDR2 from the germline V gene are MDHEN and SYDVKM. The CDR3 bases are TGTGCCAGCAGACTCGGACAGCCGAACACTGAAGCTTTCTTT. It encodes CASRLGQPNTEAFF.

The rearrangement joins TRBV15 to TRBJ1-5; possibly TRBD1 for D (6 bases). This CDR3 region has 15 residues. Trimming removed 0 bases from V and 4 bases from J, with 10 bases in between. The V gene's germline CDR1 is LNHNV and CDR2 YYDKDF (reference sequence). CDR3 sequence reads: CATSRDGRGNQPQHF. CDR3 sequence (DNA): TGTGCCACCAGCAGAGACGGCAGGGGTAATCAGCCCCAGCATTTT.

The chain uses TRBV7-8 and TRBJ1-2, with 8 bases that match TRBD1. J was trimmed by 4 bases and V by 5 bases; bases with no gene match: 3. Germline CDR1 SGHVS, CDR2 FQNEAQ. This CDR3 is 13 amino acids long. The DNA for the CDR3 is TGTGCCAGCAGCAAAGGACAGGGCTATGGCTACACCTTC. It specifies CASSKGQGYGYTF.

The genes are TRBV11-3 and TRBJ2-1; the match to TRBD2 covers 11 bases. The trim removed 2 bases at V and 7 bases at J, leaving 4 bases unmatched. The CDR3 is made up of 15 amino acids. In germline, CDR1 is SGHNT, CDR2 YENEEA. CDR3 loop: CASSLLAGGFNEQFF. The CDR3 DNA sequence: TGTGCCAGCAGCTTACTAGCGGGGGGATTTAATGAGCAGTTCTTC.

This clone was seen just once. The J gene is TRBJ1-1, the V gene TRBV5-6; 7 bases are a match to TRBD1. V dropped 4 bases and J dropped 9; count of bases not matched to a gene: 9. CDR1 is SGHDT, CDR2 YYEEEE, per germline. CDR3 length equals 13 residues. CDR3 region: CASSPQDRYQAFF. The CDR3 nucleotides read TGTGCCAGCAGCCCGCAGGACAGGTATCAAGCTTTCTTT.

The chain carries TRBV3-1 (or the pseudogene TRBV3-2) and TRBJ2-5; TRBD2 matches at 8 bases. J gave up 1 base and V 0 bases, and 7 bases lay outside the gene matches. The CDR3 extends over 17 amino acids. Germline lookup yields CDR1 LGHDT and CDR2 YNNKEL (reference sequence). In nucleotides, the CDR3 is TGTGCCAGCAGCCAAGATTACGGACTAGCCATCCAAGAGACCCAGTACTTC. This gives the protein CASSQDYGLAIQETQYF.

This clone has just a few counts. The rearrangement links TRBV19 to TRBJ1-5; no clear D gene. Trimming took off 3 bases at V and 4 bases at J, with 10 bases between the two ends. Germline V CDR1 and CDR2: LNHDA, SQIVND (reference sequence). The CDR3 extends over 14 amino acids. The CDR3 loop is CASSIREPNQPQHF. CDR3 coding DNA: TGTGCCAGTAGTATCCGGGAGCCTAATCAGCCCCAGCATTTT.

The chain couples TRBV4-2 to TRBJ2-7; D is possibly TRBD2 (5 bases). CDR1 and CDR2 (germline): LGHNA, YNFKEQ. The CDR3 extends over 13 amino acids. V lost 1 base to trimming and J lost 3 bases, with 7 bases between them. The CDR3 DNA follows: TGTGCCAGCAGCCAAGCCGGGAACTACGAGCAGTACTTC. Translating gives CASSQAGNYEQYF.

The J gene is TRBJ1-6, the V gene TRBV11-2; TRBD1 agrees at 8 bases. The CDR3 runs to 14 residues. From germline, CDR1 is SGHAT and CDR2 FQNNGV. V was pared by 5 bases and J by 11 bases, with 8 bases of the junction left unmatched. CDR3 bases: TGTGCCAGCAGCCCACCGACAGGGGTGGCACCCCTCCACTTT. Its protein is CASSPPTGVAPLHF.

The chain uses TRBV9 and TRBJ1-6, with D perhaps TRBD1 (5 bases). The V gene's germline CDR1 is SGDLS and CDR2 YYNGEE. CDR3 size: 15 residues. The germline V and J ends were trimmed by 0 bases and 7 bases, with 11 bases remaining between them. The DNA of the CDR3 is TGTGCCAGCAGCGTAGAAGGAGGGGAAAATTCACCCCTCCACTTT. Protein sequence: CASSVEGGENSPLHF.

The chain is built from TRBV7-2 and TRBJ2-5; possible D gene TRBD1, 5 bases. The V end was cut by 2 bases, the J end by 1 base, with 8 bases between. The CDR3 runs 14 residues. The germline V gene encodes CDR1 SGHTA and CDR2 FQGNSA. In DNA, the CDR3 is TGTGCCAGCAGCTTACAGGGTGGCCAAGAGACCCAGTACTTC. Translated: CASSLQGGQETQYF. The entire variable domain, with the rest obtained from reference TRBV7-2 and TRBJ2-5, is as follows: GAGVSQSPSNKVTEKGKDVELRCDPISGHTALYWYRQSLGQGLEFLIYFQGNSAPDKSGLPSDRFSAERTGGSVSTLTIQRTQQEDSAVYLCASSLQGGQETQYFGPGTRLLVL.

This rearrangement joins TRBV4-2 to TRBJ1-4; tentatively, D is TRBD1 (5 bases). V lost 4 bases, J lost 4 bases, and 16 bases lay in between. From germline, CDR1 is LGHNA and CDR2 YNFKEQ. The CDR3 has 16 residues. The CDR3 sequence is CASSLQAGQVNEKLFF. As DNA, the CDR3 is TGTGCCAGCAGCCTCCAAGCGGGGCAGGTTAATGAAAAACTGTTTTTT.

The V gene is TRBV18, the J gene TRBJ1-2; a possible D gene is TRBD1 (6 bases). Per germline, CDR1 KGHSH and CDR2 LQKENI. The V end lost 4 bases, the J end lost 3 bases, and 12 bases lay between the germline ends. The CDR3 has 14 residues. The CDR3 region has the DNA TGTGCCAGCTCACTACAGGGAACCGACTATGGCTACACCTTC. This translates into CASSLQGTDYGYTF.

In nucleotides, the CDR3 is TGTGCCAGCAGCTTAACTAGCGGGGGGGGCACAGATACGCAGTATTTT. This gives the protein CASSLTSGGGTDTQYF. The rearrangement joins TRBV11-2 to TRBJ2-3; 13 bases map to TRBD2. Germline V lookup: CDR1 SGHAT, CDR2 FQNNGV. This CDR3 region has 16 residues. V dropped 2 bases and J dropped 1; count of bases not matched to a gene: 0.

This clone was detected only a few times. The chain couples TRBV5-1 to TRBJ2-3; perhaps TRBD1 as D (7 bases). This CDR3 has 15 amino acids. Trimming cost V 1 base and J 4 bases, with 13 bases left between them. Germline V gives CDR1 SGHRS, CDR2 YFSETQ. The CDR3 sequence: CASSLRQGGADTQYF. DNA of the CDR3: TGCGCCAGCAGCTTGCGGCAGGGGGGCGCAGATACGCAGTATTTT.